The clone carrying this T cell receptor beta chain was observed a handful of times. Its antigen is not identified. This specimen belongs to a study of T cell repertoires in cytomegalovirus infection. Study at large: Matching HLA type and CMV infection were both indicated by public TCR beta signatures.

Germline lookup yields CDR1 SGHAT and CDR2 FQDESV (reference sequence). V dropped 5 bases and J dropped 5; count of bases not matched to a gene: 8. The CDR3 consists of 15 residues. TCRdb re-called the reads through MiXCR, storing one row per CDR3 protein. The table records roughly 500,000 distinct CDR3 sequences, 33% of them present only once. Points from the study as a whole: Predominance within the ex vivo response was attributable to HLA-C-restricted CMV-specific TCR beta clonotypes.

The sequence was collected from a human donor in good health (CMV status not recorded). Some clones in this sample may be carry-over from other donors' samples. The sequences come from cultured PBMCs, collected from culture after CMV antigen stimulation. The rearrangement links TRBV11-1 to TRBJ2-3; TRBD2 aligns across 9 bases. CDR3 protein: CASSRSGSEGDTQYF. The CDR3 DNA sequence: TGTGCCAGCAGCCGTAGCGGGAGTGAAGGAGATACGCAGTATTTT.